This T cell receptor beta chain was recorded in a study of cytomegalovirus exposure and HLA in healthy donors. Study background: There were 117 million unique TCR beta sequences, drawn from roughly 200 million T cells, in an earlier analysis. Study observations and caveats: In a later analysis, V- and J-gene trimming of beta chains associated with a DCLRE1C missense variant, replicated independently. An ancestry cluster, one associated with Asian ancestry, reportedly showed fewer N-insertions than the approximately 660-donor mean in a later analysis. Earlier analysis found most TCR beta V segments productive about 90% or about 30% of the time.

As concerns this clone: Its specificity is unknown.

The CDR3 has 17 amino acids. Germline lookup yields CDR1 SEHNR and CDR2 FQNEAQ (reference sequence). V was clipped by 3 bases and J by 2 bases; unmatched bases: 11. The PCR used 60 Vbeta and 13 Jbeta primers. Clones were read by immunoSEQ multiplex PCR, and TCRdb kept only the in-frame ones, dropping some. The sample has under 90,000 clones, about 90% seen once. The chain carries TRBV7-9 and TRBJ2-5; 8 bases align to TRBD2. The sample was PBMCs. This clonotype was sampled from a man in his late teens or twenties in good health and CMV-seronegative. The CDR3: CASSFSLAGGKQETQYF. As DNA, the CDR3 is TGTGCCAGCAGCTTCTCCCTCGCGGGAGGAAAACAAGAGACCCAGTACTTC.